This T cell receptor (beta chain) was profiled in a study of graft-versus-host responses after intestinal transplantation. Study context: Anti-thymocyte globulin induction was given to all recipients, followed by tacrolimus and steroids for around three years. Study findings and constraints: GvH clone levels peaked in circulation, and this peak was associated with early post-transplant HvG declines.

Method: immunoSEQ multiplex PCR; TCRdb's copy keeps in-frame clones and lacks some. This repertoire shows about 93,000 clones, over 80% found once; its top ten account for 0.4% to 0.6%. This clone appeared once. The antigen is not known. Germline V gene sequence: CDR1 SGHRS, CDR2 YFSETQ. The CDR3 consists of 15 residues. V was pared by 0 bases and J by 5 bases, with 1 base of the junction left unmatched. The chain is built from TRBV5-1 and TRBJ2-5, with 13 bases aligning to TRBD2. Sequencing was performed on unstimulated CD8+ T cells sorted from spleen or lymph node cells, taken before intestinal transplant. The sequence was collected from a human donor who received an intestinal transplant. The CDR3, as DNA: TGCGCCAGCAGCTTGGGACTAGCGGGAGGTGAGACCCAGTACTTC. This translates into CASSLGLAGGETQYF.